The rows below give T cell receptor beta chains drawn from one sample of a study of T cells after yellow fever vaccination. TCRdb called the 5' RACE reads again in MiXCR, with one record for every CDR3 protein. This table holds 500,000 to 550,000 distinct CDR3 sequences, just over 20% found once. The sequencing here drew on PBMCs, taken approximately 20 days after the first yellow fever vaccination. These receptor sequences come from a young man who received the YFV17D yellow fever vaccine. The conserved cysteine and the conserved F or W are not part of the CDR3 here. Each record gives: V gene, J gene, CDR3 protein.

V: TRBV15; J: TRBJ1-6; CDR3: ATSRAAGDSPLH
V: TRBV5-1; J: TRBJ1-6; CDR3: ASSFGGRDNSPLH
V: TRBV19; J: TRBJ1-1; CDR3: ASNELNTEAF
V: TRBV4-1; J: TRBJ1-1; CDR3: ASSQGSPGTNTEAF
V: TRBV14; J: TRBJ1-5; CDR3: ASSPIQPQH
V: TRBV4-3; J: TRBJ2-1; CDR3: ASSQVRLAGGFEQF
V: TRBV15; J: TRBJ1-4; CDR3: ATSRIGVGTGNEKLF
V: TRBV7-6; J: TRBJ2-1; CDR3: ASSTGGAATEQF
V: TRBV24-1; J: TRBJ2-1; CDR3: ATSVWDRGYNEQF
V: TRBV30; J: TRBJ1-1; CDR3: AWSRGQGSTEAF
V: TRBV4-1; J: TRBJ1-1; CDR3: ASSHWGDKAF
V: TRBV9; J: TRBJ2-1; CDR3: ASSVGLDSVDEQF
V: TRBV12-5; J: TRBJ2-2; CDR3: ASGFRLAGTPANTGELF
V: TRBV5-1; J: TRBJ1-4; CDR3: ASSLDGNNEKLF
V: TRBV4-1; J: TRBJ2-7; CDR3: ASSQRGTYSYEQY
V: TRBV30; J: TRBJ2-2; CDR3: AWNPLSLYTGELF
V: TRBV13; J: TRBJ1-1; CDR3: ASSAWTGRTTEAF
V: TRBV20-1; J: TRBJ2-3; CDR3: SASSAGGPYSTDTQY
V: TRBV5-1; J: TRBJ2-7; CDR3: ASSRSTQGPYEQY
V: TRBV18; J: TRBJ2-7; CDR3: ASSPGDRNLYEQY
V: TRBV6-5; J: TRBJ2-2; CDR3: ASSSNGAPPGELF
V: TRBV4-1; J: TRBJ2-3; CDR3: ASSQVASGGTDTQY
V: TRBV20-1; J: TRBJ2-7; CDR3: SANPRISPYEQY
V: TRBV5-1; J: TRBJ2-3; CDR3: ASSLAGREADTQY
V: TRBV7-2; J: TRBJ1-5; CDR3: ASSLVDQPQH
V: TRBV30; J: TRBJ2-1; CDR3: AWSVGGDNEQF
V: TRBV5-1; J: TRBJ2-6; CDR3: ASSLAFSGANVLT
V: TRBV4-1; J: TRBJ1-1; CDR3: ASTRGAGTEAF
V: TRBV10-3; J: TRBJ1-6; CDR3: AISDVAGGSSPLH
V: TRBV10-3; J: TRBJ2-5; CDR3: AISESEGGWKTQY
V: TRBV12-3/TRBV12-4; J: TRBJ2-7; CDR3: ASSLGTMRYEQY
V: TRBV10-3; J: TRBJ1-3; CDR3: AISAGTGGTGNTIY
V: TRBV2; J: TRBJ1-5; CDR3: ASTLGGGAKPQH
V: TRBV7-2; J: TRBJ1-3; CDR3: ASSFGSVSGNTIY
V: TRBV10-3; J: TRBJ2-3; CDR3: AISGWAGSAGTDTQY
V: TRBV12-3/TRBV12-4; J: TRBJ1-1; CDR3: ASSLGGQEAF
V: TRBV4-3; J: TRBJ1-6; CDR3: ASSQVVGPESPLH
V: TRBV7-2; J: TRBJ1-1; CDR3: ASSPLFRDTEAF
V: TRBV20-1; J: TRBJ2-3; CDR3: SAERGGPDTQY
V: TRBV7-7; J: TRBJ1-1; CDR3: ASSLPRQGRMNTEAF
V: TRBV7-3; J: TRBJ2-1; CDR3: ASSSEPRSSYNEQF
V: TRBV29-1; J: TRBJ2-1; CDR3: SVFHSDNEQF
V: TRBV5-1; J: TRBJ2-2; CDR3: ASSPGVTGELF
V: TRBV3-1; J: TRBJ2-3; CDR3: ASSYRGIGIYTDTQY
V: TRBV7-9; J: TRBJ1-1; CDR3: ASSLEFGGRTEAF
V: TRBV7-8; J: TRBJ1-1; CDR3: ASSLYQHAEAF
V: TRBV4-1; J: TRBJ2-5; CDR3: ASSSLGRETQY
V: TRBV20-1; J: TRBJ1-2; CDR3: SAEMRVNYGYT
V: TRBV29-1; J: TRBJ2-5; CDR3: SVEKLQETQY
V: TRBV4-3; J: TRBJ2-2; CDR3: ASSLTSVTGELF
V: TRBV7-2; J: TRBJ1-5; CDR3: ASSPGQGVGWPQH
V: TRBV7-7; J: TRBJ2-5; CDR3: ASSPGGGWLGETQY
V: TRBV4-1; J: TRBJ1-5; CDR3: ASSQTGGDYQPQH
V: TRBV4-3; J: TRBJ1-2; CDR3: ASSQDSVSGLGYT
V: TRBV11-2; J: TRBJ2-3; CDR3: ASSFPLGTSRFGTDTQY
V: TRBV5-1; J: TRBJ2-7; CDR3: ASSDSGGPYEQY